Listed below are T cell receptor beta chains from one sample, sequenced in a study of shared T cell receptors in the human thymus. Method: immunoSEQ multiplex PCR; TCRdb's copy keeps in-frame clones and lacks some. The sample has hundreds of thousands of clones, approximately 89% seen once. The same data also contributed to another study, on human thymus T cells.

The specimen was thymocytes. These receptors all stem from a boy under two years old with a congenital heart defect. CDR3s include the opening cysteine and the closing phenylalanine or tryptophan. Fields, in order: D gene, clone size, V gene, J gene, CDR3 DNA, CDR3 protein. A D gene is named only where the DNA matches it firmly. Expanded clones get a size class; other rows say once, few or many, or leave the size out.

>NA|NA|TRBV2|TRBJ2-3
TGTGCCAGCAGTGATCAGTACCTGACTAGCACAGATACGCAGTATTTT
CASSDQYLTSTDTQYF
>TRBD1|NA|TRBV27|TRBJ2-3
TGTGCCAGCAGTCGGAACCCCAGGACAGGCGAGAGTATCACAGATACGCAGTATTTT
CASSRNPRTGESITDTQYF
>NA|NA|TRBV7-2|TRBJ1-5
TGTGCCAGCAGCTCAGCACGGTTCTCAAGCAATCAGCCCCAGCATTTT
CASSSARFSSNQPQHF
>TRBD1|NA|TRBV29-1|TRBJ1-2
TGCAGCGTTGAAGATCGCATGGGACAGGGGGCAAGGTCCCTTGGCTACACCTTC
CSVEDRMGQGARSLGYTF
>TRBD1|few|TRBV9|TRBJ1-5
TGTGCCAGCAGCGTGGGACAGGGGGCAAATCAGCCCCAGCATTTT
CASSVGQGANQPQHF
>NA|NA|TRBV6-5|TRBJ1-3
TGTGCCAGCAGTCCTACAGGGCTGTCTGGAAACACCATATATTTT
CASSPTGLSGNTIYF
>TRBD1|NA|TRBV7-8|TRBJ1-1
TGTGCCAGCAGCTTAGTGGGACAGGGAGTAGCTTTCTTT
CASSLVGQGVAFF
>TRBD2|NA|TRBV10-2|TRBJ2-1
TGCGCCAGCAGTGAGTCAATAGCGGGGGGGCCTAACGGCAATGAGCAGTTCTTC
CASSESIAGGPNGNEQFF
>TRBD1|NA|TRBV5-1|TRBJ1-2
TGCGCCAGCAGCTGGGACAGGGACGGCTACACCTTC
CASSWDRDGYTF
>NA|NA|TRBV11-2|TRBJ1-1
TGTGCCAGCAGCCTACCCAAACGGGGAACGGAGCGGATGAACACTGAAGCTTTCTTT
CASSLPKRGTERMNTEAFF
>NA|NA|TRBV5-1|TRBJ2-2
TGCGCCAGCAGCTTGCTGGACAGATCGAACACCGGGGAGCTGTTTTTT
CASSLLDRSNTGELFF
>TRBD1|NA|TRBV9|TRBJ2-1
TGTGCCAGCAGCGTACGGGACAGGGGAGGCAATGAGCAGTTCTTC
CASSVRDRGGNEQFF
>NA|NA|TRBV5-5|TRBJ1-1
TGTGCCTGTGGACAGAACACTGAAGCTTTCTTT
CACGQNTEAFF
>TRBD1|NA|TRBV5-1|TRBJ1-1
TGCGCCAGCAGCTTGGCCGGGGCAGGGGGCTACACTGAAGCTTTCTTT
CASSLAGAGGYTEAFF
>TRBD1|NA|TRBV28|TRBJ2-5
TGTGCCAGCAGCCCACGACAGGGCCGGGAGACCCAGTACTTC
CASSPRQGRETQYF
>TRBD2|NA|TRBV28|TRBJ2-7
TGTGCCAGCAGTTCCGACGAGGAGCGGGAGAGTTCCTACGAGCAGTACTTC
CASSSDEERESSYEQYF
>NA|NA|TRBV11-2|TRBJ2-6
TGTGCCAGCAGCTTAGGGGAGAACGGGTTTGGGGCCAACGTCCTGACTTTC
CASSLGENGFGANVLTF